This T cell receptor (beta chain) was recovered during a study of cytomegalovirus exposure and HLA in healthy donors. This PCR relied on a set of 60 Vbeta primers and 13 Jbeta primers. TCRdb keeps only in-frame clones here, not all; method: immunoSEQ multiplex PCR. The table records 150,000 or so clones, approximately 71% of them present only once. Findings and limits, study-wide: Most TCR sequences were rare, but some public TCRs occurred in many donors. CMV serostatus was the sole immune exposure information available. Presence/absence analyses assumed roughly uniform sequencing depth across donors.

The V and J ends lost 0 bases and 0 bases respectively, with 14 bases between them. Germline V CDR1 and CDR2: SEHNR, FQNEAQ (reference sequence). The CDR3 spans 17 residues. About this clone itself: Its antigen is still unknown.

Material for sequencing was PBMCs. This chain joins TRBV7-9 and TRBJ1-2; D is undetermined. The clonotype comes from a man aged 35 to 55 in good health and CMV-seronegative. CDR3 amino acids: CASSLARLSGANYGYTF. The DNA of the CDR3 is TGTGCCAGCAGCTTAGCGCGACTCTCTGGAGCTAACTATGGCTACACCTTC. The whole variable domain, remainder taken from reference TRBV7-9 and TRBJ1-2, is DTGVSQNPRHKITKRGQNVTFRCDPISEHNRLYWYRQTLGQGPEFLTYFQNEAQLEKSRLLSDRFSAERPKGSFSTLEIQRTEQGDSAMYLCASSLARLSGANYGYTFGSGTRLTVV.